These T cell receptor beta chains were read from a single sample in a study of T cells in Graves' hyperthyroidism and ophthalmopathy. TCRdb re-called the multiplex PCR reads with MiXCR, one entry per CDR3 protein. This table holds hundreds of thousands of distinct CDR3 sequences, 13% to 15% found once. Sequencing used blood. The source is a woman between 45 and 65 years old with Graves' ophthalmopathy. Each CDR3 is given with its conserved first and last residue. D genes are given only for firm matches. Where a row states a size, it is once, few, many or the class of an expanded clone; other rows omit it.

j_gene,abundance,d_gene,v_gene,CDR3nt,CDR3aa
TRBJ1-3,few,TRBD1,TRBV7-2,TGTGCCAGCAGCCGAGGGACAGGCGGGTACACCATATATTTT,CASSRGTGGYTIYF
TRBJ2-7,many,TRBD2,TRBV30,TGTGCCTGGAGTCCCGATCGCGGGGGGGAGCAGTACTTC,CAWSPDRGGEQYF
TRBJ2-1,.,.,TRBV5-1,TGCGCCACCCCAGGTCCCCTATACAATGAGCAGTTCTTC,CATPGPLYNEQFF
TRBJ2-7,many,.,TRBV7-9,TGTGCCACCTCTAAAAGAATTCCCTACGAGCAGTACTTC,CATSKRIPYEQYF
TRBJ2-2,.,.,TRBV15,TGTGCCACCAGCTCCCGGGAAGCAGGGACCGGGGAGCTGTTTTTT,CATSSREAGTGELFF
TRBJ1-1,few,.,TRBV19,TGTGCCAGTAGTACCGCCCTACAGGGATATACTGAAGCTTTCTTT,CASSTALQGYTEAFF
TRBJ2-1,many,TRBD2,TRBV28,TGTGCCAGCACCGGACTAGCGGGAGGTGACAATGAGCAGTTCTTC,CASTGLAGGDNEQFF
TRBJ2-3,many,.,TRBV5-4,TGTGCCAGCAGCTTGGGACTAACTTTGGATACGCAGTATTTT,CASSLGLTLDTQYF
TRBJ1-1,many,.,TRBV6-1,TGTGCCAGCAGTAGGAGGGCAGGGGCCACGAACACTGAAGCTTTCTTT,CASSRRAGATNTEAFF
TRBJ1-2,many,.,TRBV30,TGTGCCTGGAGGACCTCGGGCCCCGAGGGCTACACCTTC,CAWRTSGPEGYTF
TRBJ2-2,.,TRBD2,TRBV4-2,TGTGCCAGCAGCCCACGGGGGACTAGCGGGAGTCTGACCGGGGAGCTGTTTTTT,CASSPRGTSGSLTGELFF
TRBJ1-5,many,.,TRBV12-3/TRBV12-4,TGTGCCAGCAGTACCACAGGGTACAATCAGCCCCAGCATTTT,CASSTTGYNQPQHF
TRBJ1-1,.,.,TRBV6-2/TRBV6-3,TGTGCCAGCAGTCGAGGACCCCGTGGGGGGGGCACTGAAGCTTTCTTT,CASSRGPRGGGTEAFF
TRBJ2-1,many,TRBD2,TRBV20-1,TGCAGTGCTCTCCGGACTAGCGGGAGGAAGGAGCAGTTCTTC,CSALRTSGRKEQFF
TRBJ2-1,many,TRBD2,TRBV7-9,TGTGCCAGCAGGGTACTAGCGGGAGTAGATGAGCAGTTCTTC,CASRVLAGVDEQFF
TRBJ2-4,many,.,TRBV7-9,TGTGCCAGCAGCTTAGGGGAGCTAGCCAAAAACATTCAGTACTTC,CASSLGELAKNIQYF
TRBJ2-1,.,TRBD2,TRBV10-3,TGTGCCACCTCTAGCGGGAGCGTTGAGCAGTTCTTC,CATSSGSVEQFF
TRBJ2-7,.,TRBD2,TRBV5-5,TGTGCCAGCAGCCATGGCCTAGCGGGGGCCTACGAGCAGTACTTC,CASSHGLAGAYEQYF
TRBJ2-3,.,TRBD2,TRBV9,TGTGCCAGCAGCGTCAAGGCCCTAGCGGGAGGCACAGATACGCAGTATTTT,CASSVKALAGGTDTQYF
TRBJ2-1,.,.,TRBV10-3,TGTGCCATCAGGGCCCTACCCTTTTATAGTGAGCAGTTCTTC,CAIRALPFYSEQFF
TRBJ2-2,many,.,TRBV30,TGTGCCTGGAGGGCGGCCGGGGAGCTGTTTTTT,CAWRAAGELFF
TRBJ2-2,many,TRBD2,TRBV3-1,TGTGCCAGCAGCCAACCACTAGCGGGAGCGCTCACCGGGGAGCTGTTTTTT,CASSQPLAGALTGELFF
TRBJ2-3,.,.,TRBV2,TGTGCCAGAGGAGTACGGGCAGATACGCAGTATTTT,CARGVRADTQYF
TRBJ2-5,many,TRBD1,TRBV5-1,TGCGCCAGCAGCCGACTCCCGAGGGACAGGGGGCTCGAGACCCAGTACTTC,CASSRLPRDRGLETQYF
TRBJ2-5,.,.,TRBV5-1,TGCGCCAGCAGCTTGAGGGAGGGGGCCCAAGAGACCCAGTACTTC,CASSLREGAQETQYF
TRBJ1-1,many,TRBD1,TRBV28,TGTGCCAGCAGTTCCGGACAGGGAGGCACTGAAGCTTTCTTT,CASSSGQGGTEAFF
TRBJ1-2,few,.,TRBV20-1,TGCAGTGCTAGACCAGGGTCCCTAACTAACTATGGCTACACCTTC,CSARPGSLTNYGYTF
TRBJ1-1,many,.,TRBV7-9,TGTGCCAGCAGCTTAGGACGGAGGGGGATGAACACTGAAGCTTTCTTT,CASSLGRRGMNTEAFF
TRBJ2-1,many,TRBD2,TRBV7-2,TGTGCCAGCAGCCGGACTAGCCGCTCCTACAATGAGCAGTTCTTC,CASSRTSRSYNEQFF
TRBJ2-1,few,.,TRBV6-1,TGTGCCAGCAAGGACCCGGTCAATGAGCAGTTCTTC,CASKDPVNEQFF
TRBJ2-5,.,TRBD2,TRBV20-1,TGCAGTGCTAGAGGGCTCCCGACTAGCGGGAGGGCCGGGCAAGAGACCCAGTACTTC,CSARGLPTSGRAGQETQYF
TRBJ2-2,.,.,TRBV5-1,TGCGCCAGCAGCTTGGTTCAACCGAACACCGGGGAGCTGTTTTTT,CASSLVQPNTGELFF
TRBJ2-1,many,.,TRBV20-1,TGCAGTGCTAGAGCCCCCGGGACGGGATTCTACAATGAGCAGTTCTTC,CSARAPGTGFYNEQFF
TRBJ2-1,.,.,TRBV12-3/TRBV12-4,TGTGCCAGCAGACCGGCCAGCTCCTACAATGAGCAGTTCTTC,CASRPASSYNEQFF
TRBJ2-5,many,.,TRBV7-2,TGTGCCAGCAGCCCGCGCCCCGGACACCTCCAAGAGACCCAGTACTTC,CASSPRPGHLQETQYF
TRBJ2-7,many,TRBD2,TRBV2,TGTGCCAGCATCAGAAGCGGGAGTTCCTACGAGCAGTACTTC,CASIRSGSSYEQYF
TRBJ2-7,many,TRBD1,TRBV7-3,TGTGCCAGCAGCCAAACAGGGGCCCACGAGCAGTACTTC,CASSQTGAHEQYF
TRBJ2-7,many,.,TRBV20-1,TGCAGTGCTAGAGATCCGGCTCTAGGTCACGAGCAGTACTTC,CSARDPALGHEQYF
TRBJ2-2,few,.,TRBV6-5,TGTGCCAGCAGTTACTCGCGAAGGACAAGAAAGAACACCGGGGAGCTGTTTTTT,CASSYSRRTRKNTGELFF
TRBJ2-1,few,TRBD2,TRBV7-9,TGTGCCAGCAGCTTACCTAGACTAGCGGGAGGGTCCAATGAGCAGTTCTTC,CASSLPRLAGGSNEQFF
TRBJ1-5,many,TRBD1,TRBV9,TGTGCCAGCAGCCCTCGAGGACAGGGCGGTCAGCCCCAGCATTTT,CASSPRGQGGQPQHF
TRBJ2-1,few,.,TRBV19,TGTGCCAGTAAAAGGGCAGGCGGTTACAATGAGCAGTTCTTC,CASKRAGGYNEQFF
TRBJ2-1,many,TRBD2,TRBV28,TGTGCCAGCAGTTCCCTCCTGCCGGGACTAGCTCACAATGAGCAGTTCTTC,CASSSLLPGLAHNEQFF
TRBJ2-2,many,.,TRBV30,TGTGCCTGGAGTGGGGGACCCGTACCAACCGGGGAGCTGTTTTTT,CAWSGGPVPTGELFF
TRBJ2-5,.,.,TRBV2,TGTGCCAGCAGTGAACGGGACCTTGGGTACTTC,CASSERDLGYF